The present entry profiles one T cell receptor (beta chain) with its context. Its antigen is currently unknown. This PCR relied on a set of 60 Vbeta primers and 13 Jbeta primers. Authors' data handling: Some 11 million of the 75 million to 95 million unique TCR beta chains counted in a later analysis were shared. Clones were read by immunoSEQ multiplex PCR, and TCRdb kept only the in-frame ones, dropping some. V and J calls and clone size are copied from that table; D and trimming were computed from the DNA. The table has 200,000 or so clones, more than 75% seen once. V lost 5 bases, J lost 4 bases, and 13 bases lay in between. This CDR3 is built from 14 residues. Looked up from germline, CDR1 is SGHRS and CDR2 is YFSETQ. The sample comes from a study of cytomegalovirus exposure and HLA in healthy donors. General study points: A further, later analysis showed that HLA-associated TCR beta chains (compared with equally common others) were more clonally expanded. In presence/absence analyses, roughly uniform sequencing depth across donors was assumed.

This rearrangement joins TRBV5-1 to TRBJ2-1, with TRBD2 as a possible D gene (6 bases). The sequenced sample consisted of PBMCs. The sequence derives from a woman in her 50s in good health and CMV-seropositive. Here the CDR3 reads CASRALAEYNEQFF. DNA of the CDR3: TGCGCCAGCAGGGCGTTAGCGGAGTACAATGAGCAGTTCTTC.